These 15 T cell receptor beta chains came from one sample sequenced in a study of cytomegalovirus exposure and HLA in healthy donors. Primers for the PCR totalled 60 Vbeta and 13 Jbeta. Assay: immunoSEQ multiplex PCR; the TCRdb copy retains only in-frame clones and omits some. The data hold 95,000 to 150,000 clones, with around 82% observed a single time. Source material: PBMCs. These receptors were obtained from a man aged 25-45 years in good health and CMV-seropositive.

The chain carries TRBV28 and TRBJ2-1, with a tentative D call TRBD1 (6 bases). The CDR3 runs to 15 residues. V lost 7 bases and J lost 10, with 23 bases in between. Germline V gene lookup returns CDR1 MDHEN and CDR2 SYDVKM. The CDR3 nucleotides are TGTGCCAGCACGTGGGGCAGGGGCTCAATATGGGAGCAGTTCTTC. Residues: CASTWGRGSIWEQFF. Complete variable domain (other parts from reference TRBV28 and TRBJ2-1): DVKVTQSSRYLVKRTGEKVFLECVQDMDHENMFWYRQDPGLGLRLIYFSYDVKMKEKGDIPEGYSVSREKKERFSLILESASTNQTSMYLCASTWGRGSIWEQFFGPGTRLTVL.

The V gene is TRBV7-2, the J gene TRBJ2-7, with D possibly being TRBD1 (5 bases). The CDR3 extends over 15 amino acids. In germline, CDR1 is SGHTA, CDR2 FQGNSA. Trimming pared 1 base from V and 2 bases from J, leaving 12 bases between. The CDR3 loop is CASSLEGLGAYEQYF. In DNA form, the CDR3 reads TGTGCCAGCAGCTTAGAAGGGTTAGGGGCCTACGAGCAGTACTTC.

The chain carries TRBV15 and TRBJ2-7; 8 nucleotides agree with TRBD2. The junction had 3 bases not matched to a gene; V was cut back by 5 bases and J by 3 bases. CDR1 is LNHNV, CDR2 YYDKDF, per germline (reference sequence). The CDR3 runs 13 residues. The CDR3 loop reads CATSVAGRYEQYF. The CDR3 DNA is TGTGCCACCAGCGTAGCGGGACGCTACGAGCAGTACTTC.

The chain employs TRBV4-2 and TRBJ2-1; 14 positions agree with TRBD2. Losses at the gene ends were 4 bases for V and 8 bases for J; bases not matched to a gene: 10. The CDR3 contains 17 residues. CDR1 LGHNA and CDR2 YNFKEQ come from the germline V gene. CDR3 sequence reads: CASSPLVTSGRGDEQFF. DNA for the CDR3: TGTGCCAGCAGCCCTCTCGTGACTAGCGGGAGGGGGGATGAGCAGTTCTTC.

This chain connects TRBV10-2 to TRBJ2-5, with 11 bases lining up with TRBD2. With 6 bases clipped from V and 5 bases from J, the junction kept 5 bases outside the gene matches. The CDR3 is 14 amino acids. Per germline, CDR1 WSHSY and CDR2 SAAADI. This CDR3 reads CASSPGLAAETQYF. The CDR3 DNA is TGCGCCAGCAGCCCGGGACTAGCGGCGGAGACCCAGTACTTC.

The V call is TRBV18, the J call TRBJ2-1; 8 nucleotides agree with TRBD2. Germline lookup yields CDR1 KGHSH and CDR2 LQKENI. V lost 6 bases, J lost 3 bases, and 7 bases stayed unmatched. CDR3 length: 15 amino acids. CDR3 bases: TGTGCCAGCTCTCGTAGCGGGGAGGTCTACAATGAGCAGTTCTTC. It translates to CASSRSGEVYNEQFF.

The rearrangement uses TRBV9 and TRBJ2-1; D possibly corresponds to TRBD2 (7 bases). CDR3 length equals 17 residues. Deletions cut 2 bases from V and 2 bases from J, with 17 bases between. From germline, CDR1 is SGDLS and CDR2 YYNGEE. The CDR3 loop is CASSVLGGAGPYNEQFF. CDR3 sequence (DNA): TGTGCCAGCAGCGTCCTGGGGGGGGCAGGCCCCTACAATGAGCAGTTCTTC. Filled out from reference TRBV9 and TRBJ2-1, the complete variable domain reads DSGVTQTPKHLITATGQRVTLRCSPRSGDLSVYWYQQSLDQGLQFLIQYYNGEERAKGNILERFSAQQFPDLHSELNLSSLELGDSALYFCASSVLGGAGPYNEQFFGPGTRLTVL.

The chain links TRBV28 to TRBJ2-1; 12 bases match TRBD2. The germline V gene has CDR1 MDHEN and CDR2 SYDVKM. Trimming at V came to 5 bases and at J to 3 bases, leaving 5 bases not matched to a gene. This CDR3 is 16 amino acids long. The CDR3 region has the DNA TGTGCCAGCAGTCCGGCGGGACTAGCGGGCTACAATGAGCAGTTCTTC. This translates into CASSPAGLAGYNEQFF.

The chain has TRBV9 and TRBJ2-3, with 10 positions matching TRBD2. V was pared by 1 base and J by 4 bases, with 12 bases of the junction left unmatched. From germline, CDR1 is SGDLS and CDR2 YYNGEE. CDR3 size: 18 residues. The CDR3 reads CASSVISGLAGVADTQYF. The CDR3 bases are TGTGCCAGCAGCGTAATTTCGGGTCTAGCGGGAGTGGCAGATACGCAGTATTTT.

The CDR3 DNA reads TGTGCCAGCAGGAGTAGCGACTCCTACAATGAGCAGTTCTTC. Its translation is CASRSSDSYNEQFF. This chain connects TRBV6-5 to TRBJ2-1; D is possibly TRBD2 (5 bases). The CDR3 length is 14 residues. Germline CDR1 and CDR2: MNHEY and SVGAGI. V gave up 6 bases and J gave up 0 bases, with 9 bases separating them.

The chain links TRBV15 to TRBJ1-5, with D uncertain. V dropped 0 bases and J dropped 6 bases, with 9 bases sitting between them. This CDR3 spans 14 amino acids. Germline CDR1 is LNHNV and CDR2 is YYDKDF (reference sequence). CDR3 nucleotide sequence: TGTGCCACCAGCAGAGATACCCGGGTTCAGCCCCAGCATTTT. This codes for CATSRDTRVQPQHF.

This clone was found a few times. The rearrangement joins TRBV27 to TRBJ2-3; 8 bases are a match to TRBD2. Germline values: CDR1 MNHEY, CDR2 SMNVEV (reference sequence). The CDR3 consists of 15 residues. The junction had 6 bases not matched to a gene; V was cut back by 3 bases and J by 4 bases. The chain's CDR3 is CASSLSGGRADTQYF. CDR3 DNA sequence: TGTGCCAGCAGTTTGTCGGGAGGGCGGGCAGATACGCAGTATTTT.

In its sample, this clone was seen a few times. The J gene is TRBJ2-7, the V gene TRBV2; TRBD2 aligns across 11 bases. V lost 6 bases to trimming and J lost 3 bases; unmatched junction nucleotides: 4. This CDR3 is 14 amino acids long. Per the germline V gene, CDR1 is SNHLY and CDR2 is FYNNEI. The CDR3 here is CASRGGTSGYEQYF. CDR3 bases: TGTGCCAGCAGGGGGGGGACTAGCGGCTACGAGCAGTACTTC.

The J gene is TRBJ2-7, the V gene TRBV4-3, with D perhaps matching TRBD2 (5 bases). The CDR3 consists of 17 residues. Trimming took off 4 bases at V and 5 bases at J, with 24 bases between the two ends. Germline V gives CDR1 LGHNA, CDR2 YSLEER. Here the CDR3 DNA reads TGCGCCAGCAGCCCTTTGCCACGGGCGTCCGGGCGGGACGAGCAGTACTTC. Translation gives CASSPLPRASGRDEQYF.

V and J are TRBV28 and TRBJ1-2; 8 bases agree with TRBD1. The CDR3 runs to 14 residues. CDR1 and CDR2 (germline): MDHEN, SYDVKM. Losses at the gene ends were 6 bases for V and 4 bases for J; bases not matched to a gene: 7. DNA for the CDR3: TGTGCCAGCAGCCAGGACAGGGCTGGCTATGGCTACACCTTC. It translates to CASSQDRAGYGYTF.